Listed below are T cell receptor beta chains from one sample, sequenced in a study of T-cell reconstitution after alpha-beta-depleted transplantation in children. Each CDR3 protein gets one entry after TCRdb re-called the PCR reads with MiXCR. The sample lists 600,000 to 700,000 distinct CDR3 sequences, 16% occurring once. The sequences come from PBMCs from the stem cell graft donor, collected from the stem cell graft. The source of these receptors is a human donor who donated a stem cell graft to a child with acute myeloid leukemia. Each CDR3 is given with its conserved first and last residue. The D gene is left open where the match is weak. Only part of the rows carry a size: once, few, many, or a class if the clone is expanded.

j_call d_call clone_size v_call cdr3_nt cdr3_aa
TRBJ1-2 NA many TRBV5-6 TGTGCCAGCAGCTTGATCAGAGGGTATGGCTACACCTTC CASSLIRGYGYTF
TRBJ2-2 NA NA TRBV24-1 TGTGCCACCAGTGAAGGAGGGGCCGGGGAGCTGTTTTTT CATSEGGAGELFF
TRBJ2-3 NA NA TRBV7-8 TGTGCCAGCAGCTTAGCAAGTTCTTCAGATACGCAGTATTTT CASSLASSSDTQYF
TRBJ2-7 TRBD2 few TRBV6-2/TRBV6-3 TGTGCCTGCGGGGGGCACGGGTCCTACGAGCAGTACTTC CACGGHGSYEQYF
TRBJ1-2 TRBD1 few TRBV5-1 TGCGCCAGCAGCCTCACCTCCGGGACAGTCTATGGCTACACCTTC CASSLTSGTVYGYTF
TRBJ2-2 NA few TRBV20-1 TGCAGTGCTAGAGATGATTGGTACACCGGGGAGCTGTTTTTT CSARDDWYTGELFF
TRBJ2-2 NA NA TRBV6-5 TGTGCCAGCAGTTCCTCCGGACCGTCGGGGAAGACCGGGGAGCTGTTTTTT CASSSSGPSGKTGELFF
TRBJ1-2 NA many TRBV20-1 TGCAGTGCTAGAGGAATAGGGTGGGGCTATGGCTACACCTTC CSARGIGWGYGYTF
TRBJ2-1 TRBD2 NA TRBV12-5 TGTGCTAGTGGAAACCTAGCGGGGGGGGATGAGCAGTTCTTC CASGNLAGGDEQFF
TRBJ2-3 NA NA TRBV7-3 TGTGCCAGCAGCTTAAACAGGGCCACAGATACGCAGTATTTT CASSLNRATDTQYF
TRBJ1-4 NA NA TRBV12-3/TRBV12-4 TGTGCCAGCAGTTTTGGAAGAGCAGATGAAAAACTGTTTTTT CASSFGRADEKLFF
TRBJ1-6 NA few TRBV7-2 TGTGCCAGCAGCTCCCTGGGCAGGGCAAATTCACCCCTCCACTTT CASSSLGRANSPLHF
TRBJ1-1 NA NA TRBV5-1 TGCGCCAGCAGCGGGGGGGTCACCTCAAACACTGAAGCTTTCTTT CASSGGVTSNTEAFF
TRBJ2-1 TRBD2 NA TRBV7-2 TGTGCCAGCAGCTTAGTGTTAGCGGGGGGGCTGAATGAGCAGTTCTTC CASSLVLAGGLNEQFF
TRBJ1-3 NA many TRBV29-1 TGCAGCGTTGAAGATGGGGTACAGGGAAACACCATATATTTT CSVEDGVQGNTIYF
TRBJ2-3 TRBD2 NA TRBV12-3/TRBV12-4 TGTGCCAGCAGTTTACCCTCCGGTCTAGCGGGGGGGCCAGATACGCAGTATTTT CASSLPSGLAGGPDTQYF